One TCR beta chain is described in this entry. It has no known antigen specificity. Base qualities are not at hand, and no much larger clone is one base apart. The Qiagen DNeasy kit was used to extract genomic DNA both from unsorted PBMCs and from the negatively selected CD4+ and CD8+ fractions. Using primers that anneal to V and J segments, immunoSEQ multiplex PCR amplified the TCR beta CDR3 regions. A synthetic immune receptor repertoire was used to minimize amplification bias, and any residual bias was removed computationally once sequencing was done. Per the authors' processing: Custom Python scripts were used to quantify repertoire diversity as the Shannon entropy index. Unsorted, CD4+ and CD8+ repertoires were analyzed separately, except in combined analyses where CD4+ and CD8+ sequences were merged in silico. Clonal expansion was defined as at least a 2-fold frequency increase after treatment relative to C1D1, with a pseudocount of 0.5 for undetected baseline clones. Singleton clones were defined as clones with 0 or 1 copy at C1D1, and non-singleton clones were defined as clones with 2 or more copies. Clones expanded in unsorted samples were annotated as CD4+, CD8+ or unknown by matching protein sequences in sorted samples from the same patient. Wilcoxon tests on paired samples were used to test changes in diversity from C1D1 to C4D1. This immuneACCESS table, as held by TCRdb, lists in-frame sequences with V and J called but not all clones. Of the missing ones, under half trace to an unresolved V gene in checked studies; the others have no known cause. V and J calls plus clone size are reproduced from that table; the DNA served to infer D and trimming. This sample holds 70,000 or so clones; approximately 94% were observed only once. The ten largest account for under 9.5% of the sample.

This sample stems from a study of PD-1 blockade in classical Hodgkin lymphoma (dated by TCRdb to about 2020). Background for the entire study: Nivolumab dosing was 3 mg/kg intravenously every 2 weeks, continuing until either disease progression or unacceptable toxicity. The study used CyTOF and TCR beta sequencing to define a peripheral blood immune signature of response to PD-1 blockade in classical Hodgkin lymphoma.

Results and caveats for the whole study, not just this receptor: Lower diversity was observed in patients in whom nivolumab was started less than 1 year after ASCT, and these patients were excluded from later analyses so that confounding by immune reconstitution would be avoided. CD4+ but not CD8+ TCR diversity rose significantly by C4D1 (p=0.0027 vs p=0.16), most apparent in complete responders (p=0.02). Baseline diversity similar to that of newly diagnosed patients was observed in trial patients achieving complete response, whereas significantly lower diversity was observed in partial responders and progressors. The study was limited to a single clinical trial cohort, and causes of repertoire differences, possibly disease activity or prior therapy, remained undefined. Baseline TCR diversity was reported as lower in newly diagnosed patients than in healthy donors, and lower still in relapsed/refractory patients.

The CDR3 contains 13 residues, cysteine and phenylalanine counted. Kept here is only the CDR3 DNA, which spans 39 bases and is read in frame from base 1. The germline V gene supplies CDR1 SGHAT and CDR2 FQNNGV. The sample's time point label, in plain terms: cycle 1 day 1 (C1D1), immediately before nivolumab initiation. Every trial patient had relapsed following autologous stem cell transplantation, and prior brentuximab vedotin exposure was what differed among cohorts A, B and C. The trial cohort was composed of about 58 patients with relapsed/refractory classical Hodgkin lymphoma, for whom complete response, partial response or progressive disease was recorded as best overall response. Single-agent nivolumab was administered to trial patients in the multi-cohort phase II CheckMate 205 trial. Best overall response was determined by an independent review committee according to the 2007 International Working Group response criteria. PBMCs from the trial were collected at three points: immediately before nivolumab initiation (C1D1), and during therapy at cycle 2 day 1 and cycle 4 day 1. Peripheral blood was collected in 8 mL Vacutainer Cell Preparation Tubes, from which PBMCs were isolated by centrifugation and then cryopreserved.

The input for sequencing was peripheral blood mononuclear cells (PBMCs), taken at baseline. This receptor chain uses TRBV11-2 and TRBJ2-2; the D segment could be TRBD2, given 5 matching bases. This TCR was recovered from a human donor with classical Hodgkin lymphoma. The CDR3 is CARGGRNTGELFF. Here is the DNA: TGTGCTAGAGGAGGTCGGAACACCGGGGAGCTGTTTTTT. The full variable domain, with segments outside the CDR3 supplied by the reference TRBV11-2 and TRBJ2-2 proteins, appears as EAGVAQSPRYKIIEKRQSVAFWCNPISGHATLYWYQQILGQGPKLLIQFQNNGVVDDSQLPKDRFSAERLKGVDSTLKIQPAKLEDSAVYLCARGGRNTGELFFGEGSRLTVL.